The 24 T cell receptor beta chains presented below share a single source sample, sequenced in a study of blood T cells in healthy people across ages. Primers used in a second PCR of about 6 to 12 cycles were a sample-barcoded 5' primer and a J-beta primer mix. TCRdb fed the 5' RACE reads into MiXCR, producing one record per CDR3 protein. The sample yields around 940,000 distinct CDR3 sequences, just over 50% seen once. The specimen was blood. These receptors all stem from an older woman in good health.

This rearrangement joins TRBV28 to TRBJ2-7; TRBD1 agrees at 8 bases. The J call may be wrong; the DNA end is better matched by TRBJ2-5. The germline CDR1 and CDR2 sequences are MDHEN and SYDVKM. CDR3 length: 16 amino acids. The chain's CDR3 is CASSDPSGQGLGTQYF. Written as DNA, the CDR3 is TGTGCCAGCAGTGACCCTTCAGGACAGGGCCTGGGGACCCAGTACTTC.

Points on this clonotype: A much larger clone differs by one base, so this may be a read error. This chain joins TRBV7-3 and TRBJ2-3, with 7 bases identical to TRBD2. Trimming at V came to 2 bases and at J to 0 bases, leaving 5 bases not matched to a gene. The germline CDR1 and CDR2 sequences are SGHTA and FQGTGA. CDR3 length: 16 amino acids. The CDR3 DNA follows: TGTGCCAGCAGCTTAGATCATAGCGGGAGCACAGATACGCAGTATTTT. Its translation is CASSLDHSGSTDTQYF. The whole variable domain, remainder taken from reference TRBV7-3 and TRBJ2-3, is GAGVSQTPSNKVTEKGKYVELRCDPISGHTALYWYRQSLGQGPEFLIYFQGTGAADDSGLPNDRFFAVRPEGSVSTLKIQRTERGDSAVYLCASSLDHSGSTDTQYFGPGTRLTVL.

The chain links TRBV19 to TRBJ2-1; the D gene is possibly TRBD1 (5 bases). The CDR3 has 14 amino acids. The V gene's germline CDR1 is LNHDA and CDR2 SQIVND (reference sequence). With 4 bases removed from V and 1 base from J, the gap between germline ends came to 8 bases. The chain's CDR3 is CASSTGNSYNEQFF. For the CDR3, the DNA is TGTGCCAGTAGTACAGGGAATTCCTACAATGAGCAGTTCTTC.

The rearrangement joins TRBV11-2 to TRBJ2-7, with no clear D. The germline V gene has CDR1 SGHAT and CDR2 FQNNGV. V gave up 5 bases and J gave up 7 bases, with 15 bases separating them. This CDR3 region has 13 residues. Written as DNA, the CDR3 is TGTGCCAGCAGCCGCTCCTGGGTACATGAGCAGTACTTC. It yields the protein CASSRSWVHEQYF.

This chain joins TRBV7-2 and TRBJ2-2, with 7 nucleotides matching TRBD1. Germline V CDR1 and CDR2: SGHTA, FQGNSA. The CDR3 totals 16 residues. After removal of 5 bases from V and 5 bases from J, the junction contained 11 bases not matched to a gene. The CDR3, as DNA: TGTGCCAGCAGCGCTCAGGGGGTAGCCCGGACCGGGGAGCTGTTTTTT. As protein: CASSAQGVARTGELFF.

The V call is TRBV2, the J call TRBJ2-3, with 7 bases matching TRBD2. V shed 3 bases and J 0 bases; nucleotides not matched to a gene: 6. CDR3 size: 16 residues. The germline CDR1 and CDR2 sequences are SNHLY and FYNNEI. CDR3: CASSEVSGPSTDTQYF. The DNA for the CDR3 is TGTGCCAGCAGTGAGGTTAGCGGGCCAAGCACAGATACGCAGTATTTT.

The V and J genes are TRBV29-1 and TRBJ2-7; TRBD2 aligns across 8 bases. V was clipped by 7 bases and J by 1 base; unmatched bases: 3. From germline, CDR1 is SQVTM and CDR2 ANQGSEA. There are 12 residues in the CDR3. In nucleotides, the CDR3 is TGCAGCGCCGGGGGGGTTTCCTACGAGCAGTACTTC. This encodes CSAGGVSYEQYF.

This clonotype was observed a handful of times. V is TRBV2 and J is TRBJ1-2, with D maybe TRBD1 (5 bases). The CDR3 loop spans 13 amino acids. CDR1 is SNHLY, CDR2 FYNNEI, per germline. V was trimmed by 3 bases and J by 0 bases, leaving 5 bases between them. The CDR3 DNA follows: TGTGCCAGCAGTGAGACAGCTAACTATGGCTACACCTTC. Residues: CASSETANYGYTF. The full variable domain, with the rest looked up from reference TRBV2 and TRBJ1-2, is EPEVTQTPSHQVTQMGQEVILRCVPISNHLYFYWYRQILGQKVEFLVSFYNNEISEKSEIFDDQFSVERPDGSNFTLKIRSTKLEDSAMYFCASSETANYGYTFGSGTRLTVV.

This clonotype was seen only once. This chain joins TRBV27 and TRBJ1-6; TRBD1 is a possible D gene (5 bases). The CDR3 runs 18 residues. Trimming cost V 3 bases and J 3 bases, with 18 bases left between them. Germline-derived CDR1 and CDR2 are MNHEY and SMNVEV (reference sequence). The DNA of the CDR3 is TGTGCCAGCAGTTTCGTGGGGCCCGATCCATACTATAATTCACCCCTCCACTTT. It specifies CASSFVGPDPYYNSPLHF.

The rearrangement joins TRBV4-3 to TRBJ2-5; TRBD2 aligns across 9 bases. Germline CDR1 LGHNA, CDR2 YSLEER. This CDR3 is 15 amino acids long. Trimming cost V 6 bases and J 4 bases; bases outside gene matches: 9. The CDR3 here is CASSRGVAGVETQYF. CDR3 coding DNA: TGCGCCAGCAGTCGGGGAGTAGCGGGAGTAGAGACCCAGTACTTC.

This clonotype was seen a single time. DNA of the CDR3: TGCAGTGCTCAACGGACTAGCGGGAGATTCACAGATACGCAGTATTTT. Translation: CSAQRTSGRFTDTQYF. The rearrangement joins TRBV20-1 to TRBJ2-3, with 13 bases that match TRBD2. CDR1 is DFQATT, CDR2 SNEGSKA, per germline (reference sequence). The CDR3 is made up of 16 amino acids. V lost 5 bases and J lost 2; bases outside the gene matches: 7.

The CDR3, as DNA: TGTGCCAGCAGCCAGTCAGCGGGGGGGGAGACCCAGTACTTC. Protein sequence: CASSQSAGGETQYF. This chain joins TRBV12-3 or TRBV12-4 and TRBJ2-7; 10 bases are shared with TRBD2. The last part of the DNA fits TRBJ2-5 better; the J call may be wrong. The CDR3 runs to 14 residues.

The chain carries TRBV6-1 and TRBJ2-7; D is uncertain. The DNA end is more similar to TRBJ2-5, so the J call may be wrong. CDR1 MNHNS and CDR2 SASEGT come from the germline V gene. The CDR3 has 14 amino acids. This chain's CDR3 is CASSEVGRVETQYF. The CDR3 region has the DNA TGTGCCAGCAGTGAAGTAGGACGGGTGGAGACCCAGTACTTC.

The chain employs TRBV20-1 and TRBJ2-2; D call uncertain. V shed 1 base and J shed 4 bases, with 10 bases lying between them. CDR3 length: 14 residues. CDR1 and CDR2 (germline): DFQATT, SNEGSKA (reference sequence). CDR3 amino acids: CSARGEIATGELFF. CDR3 in DNA: TGCAGTGCTAGAGGAGAGATAGCCACCGGGGAGCTGTTTTTT.

The chain has TRBV18 and TRBJ2-1; 9 bases are a match to TRBD1. The DNA end is a closer match to TRBJ2-7, so the J assignment may be wrong. Germline V gives CDR1 KGHSH, CDR2 LQKENI. The CDR3 is 15 residues long. The DNA for the CDR3 is TGTGCCAGCTCGGAAGGACAGGGGCCTTTCAATGAGCAGTACTTC. Its translation: CASSEGQGPFNEQYF.

In its sample, this clonotype was seen a few times. J is TRBJ2-7 and V is TRBV28; TRBD1 is a possible D gene (5 bases). Germline CDR1 MDHEN, CDR2 SYDVKM. Trimming took 3 bases from V and 3 from J, leaving 9 bases between them. This CDR3 region has 13 residues. The CDR3 spells CASSFHRLYEQYF. CDR3 DNA: TGTGCCAGCAGTTTTCACAGGCTCTACGAGCAGTACTTC.

On this clonotype itself: The junction and the germline gene differ at one end; a read error may be behind it. The chain has TRBV24-1 and TRBJ2-3; 12 nucleotides align to TRBD2. Germline assignment: CDR1 KGHDR and CDR2 SFDVKD. This CDR3 contains 15 residues. CDR3 coding DNA: TGTGCCACCAGTGGACTAGCGGGAGTTACAGATACGCGGTATTTT. Its protein is CATSGLAGVTDTRYF.

This chain joins TRBV12-3 or TRBV12-4 and TRBJ2-3, with 10 positions matching TRBD2. Trimming cost V 6 bases and J 0 bases; bases outside gene matches: 3. The CDR3 is 15 amino acids. The CDR3 protein is CASSKAGGSTDTQYF. CDR3 nucleotide sequence: TGTGCCAGCAGCAAAGCGGGAGGGAGCACAGATACGCAGTATTTT.

The rearrangement joins TRBV27 to TRBJ1-2; no definite D call. This CDR3 contains 14 residues. Germline CDR1 and CDR2: MNHEY and SMNVEV (reference sequence). Trimming took 11 bases from V and 2 from J, leaving 18 bases between them. In nucleotides, the CDR3 is TGTGCCTGTAAAAGGACGGGAGGGAACTATGGCTACACCTTC. It specifies CACKRTGGNYGYTF.

The rearrangement links TRBV20-1 to TRBJ2-5; TRBD2 aligns across 7 bases. With the DNA end fitting TRBJ2-7 better, the J assignment may be wrong. The germline CDR1 and CDR2 sequences are DFQATT and SNEGSKA (reference sequence). This CDR3 spans 18 amino acids. The CDR3 protein is CSALGIGLGKIASYEQYF. The DNA for the CDR3 is TGCAGTGCCCTAGGTATAGGACTAGGGAAAATCGCTAGCTACGAGCAGTACTTC.

Only a few counts were recorded for this clonotype. The chain couples TRBV20-1 to TRBJ2-7, with 13 bases lining up with TRBD2. This CDR3 has 17 amino acids. Per the germline V gene, CDR1 is DFQATT and CDR2 is SNEGSKA (reference sequence). J was trimmed by 7 bases and V by 4 bases; bases with no gene match: 16. The CDR3 region is CSAIGTSGAISYNEQYF. CDR3 nucleotide sequence: TGCAGTGCTATTGGGACTAGCGGGGCGATCTCCTACAATGAGCAGTACTTC.

Of note for this clonotype: A read error may account for a junction end that differs from germline. This chain uses TRBV7-9 with TRBJ2-1, with 13 nucleotides matching TRBD2. CDR1 is SEHNR, CDR2 FQNEAQ, per germline (reference sequence). The CDR3 has 14 residues. CDR3 residues: CGSSHYGLAGEEFF. The CDR3 region has the DNA TGTGGCAGCAGTCATTACGGACTAGCGGGAGAGGAGTTCTTC.

The chain recombines TRBV27 with TRBJ2-1, with a weak D call TRBD1 (6 bases). Between the trimmed V and J ends, which lost 3 bases and 7 bases, there was a span of 10 bases. CDR1 MNHEY and CDR2 SMNVEV come from the germline V gene (reference sequence). CDR3 length: 13 amino acids. In DNA, the CDR3 is TGTGCCAGCAGTTTGGGCCAGGGGAATGAGCAGTTCTTC. This codes for CASSLGQGNEQFF.

V is TRBV7-7 and J is TRBJ2-6, with 10 bases lining up with TRBD1. CDR1 and CDR2 from the germline V gene are SSHAT and FNYEAQ (reference sequence). The CDR3 runs 19 residues. V trimming: 5 bases; J trimming: 2 bases; junction bases outside the gene matches: 12. The CDR3 region is CASSQTTGTGAPGANVLTF. The CDR3 nucleotides read TGTGCCAGCAGCCAGACTACCGGGACAGGGGCCCCTGGGGCCAACGTCCTGACTTTC.